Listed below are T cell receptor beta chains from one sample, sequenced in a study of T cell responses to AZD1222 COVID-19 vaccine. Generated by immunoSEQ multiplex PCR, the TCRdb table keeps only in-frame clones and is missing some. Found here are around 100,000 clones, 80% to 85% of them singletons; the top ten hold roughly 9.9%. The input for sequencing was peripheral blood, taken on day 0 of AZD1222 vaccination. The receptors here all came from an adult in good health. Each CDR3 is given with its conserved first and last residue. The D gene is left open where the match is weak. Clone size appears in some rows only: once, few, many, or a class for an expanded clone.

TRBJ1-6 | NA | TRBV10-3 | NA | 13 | CAISGTNNSPLHF | TGTGCCATCAGCGGCACCAATAATTCACCCCTCCACTTT
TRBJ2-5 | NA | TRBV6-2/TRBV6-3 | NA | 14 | CASSYSTGQETQYF | TGTGCCAGCAGTTACTCGACAGGCCAAGAGACCCAGTACTTC
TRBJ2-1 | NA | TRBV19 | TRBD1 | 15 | CASSFTGGARNEQFF | TGTGCCAGTAGTTTCACAGGGGGCGCACGGAATGAGCAGTTCTTC
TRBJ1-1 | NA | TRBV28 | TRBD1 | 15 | CASSLPDRENTEAFF | TGTGCCAGCAGTTTACCGGACAGGGAGAACACTGAAGCTTTCTTT
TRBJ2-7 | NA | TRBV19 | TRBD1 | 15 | CASSFPGQGVYEQYF | TGTGCCAGTAGTTTTCCGGGACAGGGGGTTTACGAGCAGTACTTC
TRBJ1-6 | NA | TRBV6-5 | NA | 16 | CASSYGWEAYNSPLHF | TGTGCCAGCAGTTACGGCTGGGAGGCCTATAATTCACCCCTCCACTTT
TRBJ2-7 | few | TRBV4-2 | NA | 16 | CASSQVRSVGGYEQYF | TGTGCCAGCAGCCAAGTCAGGTCTGTAGGGGGATACGAGCAGTACTTC
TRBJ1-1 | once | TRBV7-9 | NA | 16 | CASSFQGTTGNTEAFF | TGTGCCAGCAGCTTCCAAGGGACGACAGGGAACACTGAAGCTTTCTTT
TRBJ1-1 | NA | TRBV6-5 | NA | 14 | CASSYTSENTEAFF | TGTGCCAGCAGTTACACTTCAGAGAACACTGAAGCTTTCTTT
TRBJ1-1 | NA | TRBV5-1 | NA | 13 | CASSSGMNTEAFF | TGCGCCAGCAGCTCAGGGATGAACACTGAAGCTTTCTTT
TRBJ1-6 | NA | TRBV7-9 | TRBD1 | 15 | CASSNDRGYSSPLHF | TGTGCCAGCAGCAACGACAGGGGCTATAGTTCACCCCTCCACTTT
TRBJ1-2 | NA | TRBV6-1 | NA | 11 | CASSEALGLHF | TGTGCCAGCAGTGAAGCGCTAGGATTGCATTTC
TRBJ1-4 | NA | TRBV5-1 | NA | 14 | CASSLAQRGEKLFF | TGCGCCAGCAGCTTGGCTCAGAGGGGGGAAAAACTGTTTTTT
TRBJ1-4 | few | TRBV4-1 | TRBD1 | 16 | CASSQYRQGPNEKLFF | TGCGCCAGCAGCCAATATCGACAGGGACCCAATGAAAAACTGTTTTTT
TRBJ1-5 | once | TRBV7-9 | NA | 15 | CASSPGAGENQPQHF | TGTGCCAGCAGTCCCGGGGCAGGGGAAAATCAGCCCCAGCATTTT
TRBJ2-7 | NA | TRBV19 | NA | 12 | CASSIDPREQYF | TGTGCCAGTAGTATAGACCCCCGGGAGCAGTACTTC
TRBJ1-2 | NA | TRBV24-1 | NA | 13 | CATSETASYGYTF | TGTGCCACCAGTGAGACGGCCTCATATGGCTACACCTTC
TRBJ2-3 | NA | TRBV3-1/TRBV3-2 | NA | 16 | CASSIRGAQGTDTQYF | TGTGCCAGCAGTATCAGGGGAGCCCAAGGCACAGATACGCAGTATTTT
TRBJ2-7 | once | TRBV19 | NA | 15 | CASSKTVGRPYEQYF | TGTGCCAGTAGTAAGACGGTGGGCAGACCATACGAGCAGTACTTC
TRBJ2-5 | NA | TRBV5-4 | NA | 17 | CASSLSISWRGGETQYF | TGTGCCAGCAGCTTGTCCATCTCGTGGCGGGGTGGGGAGACCCAGTACTTC
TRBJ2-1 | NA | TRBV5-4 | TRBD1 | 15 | CASSPGQGSYNEQFF | TGTGCCAGCAGTCCGGGACAGGGCTCCTACAATGAGCAGTTCTTC
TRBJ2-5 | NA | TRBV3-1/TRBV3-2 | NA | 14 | CASSYQPGRETQYF | TGTGCCAGCAGCTATCAGCCTGGGAGGGAGACCCAGTACTTC
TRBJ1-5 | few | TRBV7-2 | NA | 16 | CASSYKGGKGAQPQHF | TGTGCCAGCAGCTACAAGGGGGGGAAAGGCGCTCAGCCCCAGCATTTT